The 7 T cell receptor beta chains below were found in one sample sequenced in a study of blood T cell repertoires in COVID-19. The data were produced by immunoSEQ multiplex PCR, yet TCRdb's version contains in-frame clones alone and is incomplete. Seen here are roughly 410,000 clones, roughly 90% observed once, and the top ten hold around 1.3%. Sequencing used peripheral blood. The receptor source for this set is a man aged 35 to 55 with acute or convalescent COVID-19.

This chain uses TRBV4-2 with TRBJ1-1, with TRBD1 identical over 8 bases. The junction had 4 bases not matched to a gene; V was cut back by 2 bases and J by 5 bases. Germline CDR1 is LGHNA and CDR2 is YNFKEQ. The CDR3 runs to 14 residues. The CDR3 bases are TGTGCCAGCAGCCAAAAAACAGGGGGGACTGAAGCTTTCTTT. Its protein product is CASSQKTGGTEAFF.

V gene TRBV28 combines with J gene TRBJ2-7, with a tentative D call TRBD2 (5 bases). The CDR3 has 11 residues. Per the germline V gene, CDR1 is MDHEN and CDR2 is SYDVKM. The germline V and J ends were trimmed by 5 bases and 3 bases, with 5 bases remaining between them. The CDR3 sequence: CASSDYYEQYF. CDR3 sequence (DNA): TGTGCCAGCAGTGACTACTACGAGCAGTACTTC.

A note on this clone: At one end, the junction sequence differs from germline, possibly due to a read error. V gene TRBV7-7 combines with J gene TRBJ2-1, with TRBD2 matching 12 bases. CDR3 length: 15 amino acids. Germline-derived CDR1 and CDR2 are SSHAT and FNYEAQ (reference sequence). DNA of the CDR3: TGTGCTAGCAGCTTACTAGCGGGGGGCGAATATGAGCAGTTCTTC. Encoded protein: CASSLLAGGEYEQFF.

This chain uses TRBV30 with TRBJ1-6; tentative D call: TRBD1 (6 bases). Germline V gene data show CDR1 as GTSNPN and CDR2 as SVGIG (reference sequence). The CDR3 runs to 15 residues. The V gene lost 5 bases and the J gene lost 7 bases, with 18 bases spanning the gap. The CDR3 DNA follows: TGTGCCTGGGGGGGCCCAGGGACAAGCAATTCACCCCTCCACTTT. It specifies CAWGGPGTSNSPLHF.

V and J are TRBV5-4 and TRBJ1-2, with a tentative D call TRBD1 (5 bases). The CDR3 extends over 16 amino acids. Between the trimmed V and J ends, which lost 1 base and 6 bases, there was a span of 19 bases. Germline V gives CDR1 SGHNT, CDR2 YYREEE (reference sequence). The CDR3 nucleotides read TGTGCCAGCAGCTTGCGGGGGGTTGAGGATGGGAATGGCTACACCTTC. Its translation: CASSLRGVEDGNGYTF.

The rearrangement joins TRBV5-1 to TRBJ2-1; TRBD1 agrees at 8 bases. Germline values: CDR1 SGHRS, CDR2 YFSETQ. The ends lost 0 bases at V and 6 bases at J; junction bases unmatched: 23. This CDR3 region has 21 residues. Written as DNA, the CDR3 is TGCGCCAGCAGCTTGGTCCTTGGTTTGGCAGGGGGCCCCATAGGTCCCAATGAGCAGTTCTTC. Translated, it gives CASSLVLGLAGGPIGPNEQFF.

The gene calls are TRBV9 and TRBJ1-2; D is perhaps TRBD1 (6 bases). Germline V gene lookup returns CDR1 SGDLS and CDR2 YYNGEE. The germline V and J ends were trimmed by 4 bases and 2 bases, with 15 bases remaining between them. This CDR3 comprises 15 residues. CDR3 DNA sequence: TGTGCCAGCAGCCCCCGACAGGCAGTAAACTATGGCTACACCTTC. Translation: CASSPRQAVNYGYTF.